The 18 T cell receptor beta chains reported below all come from one sample, sequenced in a study of blood T cells in healthy people across ages. Combining a sample-barcoded 5' primer with a J-beta primer mix, a second PCR ran for roughly 7 to 12 cycles. TCRdb fed the 5' RACE reads into MiXCR, producing one record per CDR3 protein. Of 780,000 or so distinct CDR3 sequences listed, about 61% are singletons. The sample was blood. These receptors all stem from a man aged 40-49 years in good health.

The rearrangement joins TRBV27 to TRBJ2-7; TRBD2 is a possible D gene (6 bases). The ends were cut back, 3 bases at V and 6 bases at J, with 24 bases in the middle. The CDR3 is 17 residues long. Germline values: CDR1 MNHEY, CDR2 SMNVEV (reference sequence). CDR3 nucleotides: TGTGCCAGCAGTTTTGTGGCGGGAACCCGGGGTTCCGGCGAGCAGTACTTC. Translated, it gives CASSFVAGTRGSGEQYF.

This chain connects TRBV7-2 to TRBJ1-1; no clear D. V dropped 4 bases and J dropped 3 bases, with 6 bases sitting between them. Germline values: CDR1 SGHTA, CDR2 FQGNSA. The CDR3 extends over 12 amino acids. The CDR3 spells CASSSSHTEAFF. The CDR3 bases are TGTGCCAGCAGCTCATCTCACACTGAAGCTTTCTTT.

The genes are TRBV5-1 and TRBJ2-3, with D tentatively TRBD2 (6 bases). The CDR3 totals 16 residues. V was trimmed by 0 bases and J by 2 bases, leaving 13 bases between them. Germline V gene lookup returns CDR1 SGHRS and CDR2 YFSETQ. The CDR3, as DNA: TGCGCCAGCAGCTTGGAGGGGACTCCAAACACAGATACGCAGTATTTT. It codes for CASSLEGTPNTDTQYF. The whole variable domain, remainder taken from reference TRBV5-1 and TRBJ2-3, is KAGVTQTPRYLIKTRGQQVTLSCSPISGHRSVSWYQQTPGQGLQFLFEYFSETQRNKGNFPGRFSGRQFSNSRSEMNVSTLELGDSALYLCASSLEGTPNTDTQYFGPGTRLTVL.

The V and J genes are TRBV28 and TRBJ1-5; D is perhaps TRBD1 (6 bases). The germline CDR1 and CDR2 sequences are MDHEN and SYDVKM. V was pared by 3 bases and J by 5 bases, with 14 bases between. The CDR3 is made up of 15 amino acids. CDR3 in amino acids: CASSFAQGWDQPQHF. The CDR3 coding sequence is TGTGCCAGCAGTTTTGCGCAGGGGTGGGATCAGCCCCAGCATTTT.

The chain is built from TRBV6-2 or TRBV6-3 and TRBJ1-2; 7 bases align to TRBD1. The CDR3 covers 15 residues. J was trimmed by 6 bases and V by 5 bases; bases with no gene match: 12. In germline, CDR1 is MNHEY, CDR2 SVGEGT. CDR3 in amino acids: CASSPGQVRFNGYTF. The CDR3 DNA sequence: TGTGCCAGCAGTCCTGGACAGGTGCGCTTTAATGGCTACACCTTC.

This sequence joins TRBV12-3 or TRBV12-4 and TRBJ2-1; tentatively, D is TRBD1 (5 bases). The CDR3 loop spans 16 amino acids. V lost 7 bases and J 5 bases, leaving 21 bases between the germline ends. CDR3 coding DNA: TGTGCCAGCACCTCACCCCTGAAGGGGTCCCACAATGAGCAGTTCTTC. Translating it yields CASTSPLKGSHNEQFF.

CDR3 protein: CASSRLAGPNEQYF. In DNA form, the CDR3 reads TGTGCCAGCAGTAGACTAGCGGGACCTAACGAGCAGTACTTC. This chain uses TRBV12-3 or TRBV12-4 with TRBJ2-7; 11 bases are shared with TRBD2. This CDR3 is built from 14 residues. Trimming cost V 5 bases and J 5 bases; bases outside gene matches: 5.

This clonotype was picked up many times. V gene TRBV11-1 combines with J gene TRBJ2-7; 7 bases are shared with TRBD2. Trimming took 5 bases from V and 0 from J; bases not matched to a gene: 4. The CDR3 runs 14 residues. CDR1 is SGHAT and CDR2 is FQDESV in the germline V gene (reference sequence). The CDR3 DNA reads as TGTGCCAGCAGCCGGGGAGGGAGCTCCTACGAGCAGTACTTC. It codes for CASSRGGSSYEQYF.

In this sample, this clonotype turned up once. The genes are TRBV12-3 or TRBV12-4 and TRBJ2-7, with 7 nucleotides matching TRBD1. The CDR3 runs 15 residues. Unmatched junction bases numbered 11, after V lost 6 bases and J lost 3 bases. Written as DNA, the CDR3 is TGTGCCAGCAGCATTAGAGGGACAGTGTTCTACGAGCAGTACTTC. Its translation: CASSIRGTVFYEQYF.

This chain joins TRBV6-5 and TRBJ2-7, with TRBD2 identical over 8 bases. Germline trimming cut 6 bases from V and 0 bases from J; bases unmatched to any gene: 10. CDR3 length equals 16 residues. Looked up from germline, CDR1 is MNHEY and CDR2 is SVGAGI. The CDR3 reads CASRLGLAGSSYEQYF. The CDR3 coding sequence is TGTGCCAGCAGACTCGGACTAGCCGGGAGCTCCTACGAGCAGTACTTC.

This clonotype turned up a few times. This chain connects TRBV6-2 or TRBV6-3 to TRBJ2-7; tentatively, D is TRBD1 or TRBD2 (5 bases each). The germline V and J ends were trimmed by 6 bases and 5 bases, with 20 bases remaining between them. CDR3 length: 15 residues. From germline, CDR1 is MNHEY and CDR2 SVGEGT. In DNA, the CDR3 is TGTGCCAGCAGCCCCGACCAGGGTATCGGGGACGAGCAGTACTTC. Protein: CASSPDQGIGDEQYF.

The genes are TRBV20-1 and TRBJ2-5; D gene unclear. The CDR3 loop spans 16 amino acids. V was clipped by 6 bases and J by 1 base, with 21 bases between them. Germline CDR1 DFQATT, CDR2 SNEGSKA (reference sequence). The CDR3 is CSASGHYTDTQETQYF. CDR3 DNA sequence: TGCAGTGCATCCGGCCATTATACCGATACCCAAGAGACCCAGTACTTC.

This clonotype was seen repeatedly, ten times or more. This chain uses TRBV11-3 with TRBJ2-7; either TRBD1 or TRBD2 may fit D (6 bases each). Trimming cost V 4 bases and J 4 bases, with 17 bases left between them. CDR1 and CDR2 from the germline V gene are SGHNT and YENEEA. The CDR3 covers 15 residues. This CDR3 is CASSSGGSVLYEQYF. The CDR3, as DNA: TGTGCCAGCAGCTCCGGGGGCTCCGTTCTGTACGAGCAGTACTTC.

As regards this clonotype: The junction and the germline gene differ at one end; a read error may be behind it. The chain joins TRBV6-6 to TRBJ2-1; no clear D. In germline, CDR1 is MNHNY, CDR2 SVGAGI (reference sequence). The length of the CDR3 is 11 residues. This CDR3 is CASSLYNERFF. For the CDR3, the DNA is TGTGCCAGCAGTCTATACAATGAGCGGTTCTTC.

This chain joins TRBV4-3 and TRBJ2-3; maybe TRBD2 (6 bases). The V gene lost 2 bases and the J gene lost 0 bases, with 15 bases spanning the gap. The V gene's germline CDR1 is LGHNA and CDR2 YSLEER. This CDR3 has 17 amino acids. CDR3 region: CASSQHEPSVSTDTQYF. As DNA, the CDR3 is TGCGCCAGCAGCCAACATGAACCTAGCGTGAGCACAGATACGCAGTATTTT.

The chain couples TRBV6-5 to TRBJ2-5, with 7 bases matching TRBD2. The CDR3 has 12 residues. The germline V gene encodes CDR1 MNHEY and CDR2 SVGAGI. V was clipped by 7 bases and J by 11 bases; unmatched bases: 10. The CDR3 reads CASNLPGREQYF. As DNA, the CDR3 is TGTGCCAGCAATCTACCGGGGCGGGAGCAGTACTTC.

This clonotype was seen just once. Mismatch with germline at one junction end may stem from a read error. The V and J genes are TRBV5-1 and TRBJ2-1, with TRBD2 as a possible D gene (6 bases). The J call may be incorrect, as the DNA end agrees better with TRBJ2-7. The CDR3 extends over 15 amino acids. Germline lookup yields CDR1 SGHRS and CDR2 YFSETQ. The CDR3 bases are TGCGCCGGCAGCAGGGACGGCAGCGGGTCCTACGAGCAGTACTTC. As protein: CAGSRDGSGSYEQYF.

The chain couples TRBV7-3 to TRBJ2-5; possibly TRBD1 or TRBD2 for D (5 bases each). The CDR3 contains 14 residues. The germline V gene encodes CDR1 SGHTA and CDR2 FQGTGA. V lost 4 bases and J lost 2, with 11 bases in between. The DNA for the CDR3 is TGTGCCAGCAGCTGGCCGGGACGGCAAGAGACCCAGTACTTC. Residues: CASSWPGRQETQYF.